Shown below are 18 T cell receptor beta chains from a single sample sequenced in a study of Tregs in tolerant kidney transplant recipients. The data were produced by immunoSEQ multiplex PCR, yet TCRdb's version contains in-frame clones alone and is incomplete. The sample consists of roughly 15,000 clones, 80% of them appearing once. The sequences come from Tregs from blood, collected before the transplant. Receptor source: a human donor who received a combined kidney and bone marrow transplant.

This CDR3 is CASSPGDSPGNTIYF. The DNA of the CDR3 is TGCGCCAGCAGCCCTGGGGACAGCCCTGGAAACACCATATATTTT. The chain has TRBV4-1 and TRBJ1-3; 7 bases fit TRBD1. The CDR3 has 15 residues. Germline V CDR1 and CDR2: MGHRA, YSYEKL. V lost 4 bases, J lost 2 bases, and 5 bases stayed unmatched.

The rearrangement uses TRBV29-1 and TRBJ1-5; D gene ambiguous. Germline-derived CDR1 and CDR2 are SQVTM and ANQGSEA. Trimming removed 7 bases from V and 1 base from J, with 11 bases in between. This CDR3 is 13 amino acids long. CDR3 sequence: CSAAGGSNQPQHF. The CDR3 region has the DNA TGCAGCGCCGCGGGAGGGAGCAATCAGCCCCAGCATTTT.

There are a few counts of this clone. V and J are TRBV7-6 and TRBJ2-2; 9 positions agree with TRBD2. V was pared by 3 bases and J by 2 bases, with 4 bases of the junction left unmatched. Germline lookup yields CDR1 SGHVS and CDR2 FNYEAQ. The CDR3 length is 16 residues. The CDR3: CASSFTSGLNTGELFF. The CDR3 bases are TGTGCCAGCAGCTTTACTAGCGGGCTTAACACCGGGGAGCTGTTTTTT.

The chain carries TRBV18 and TRBJ1-1; D is unresolved. The V gene's germline CDR1 is KGHSH and CDR2 LQKENI. This CDR3 contains 13 residues. Trimming stripped 4 bases from V and 0 bases from J, with 6 bases between. The CDR3 DNA sequence: TGTGCCAGCTCACTGGAGATGAACACTGAAGCTTTCTTT. It codes for CASSLEMNTEAFF.

The chain links TRBV27 to TRBJ2-7, with TRBD1 as a possible D gene (5 bases). Per germline, CDR1 MNHEY and CDR2 SMNVEV (reference sequence). V was clipped by 6 bases and J by 3 bases, with 18 bases between them. This CDR3 has 15 residues. CDR3 nucleotide sequence: TGTGCCAGCAGGCCGCATTCAGGGTCCCTCTACGAGCAGTACTTC. This encodes CASRPHSGSLYEQYF.

The V and J genes are TRBV7-9 and TRBJ2-5, with D tentatively TRBD2 (6 bases). The V end was cut by 3 bases, the J end by 3 bases, with 14 bases between. This CDR3 spans 15 amino acids. Germline CDR1 reads SEHNR; CDR2 reads FQNEAQ (reference sequence). CDR3 protein: CASSFAGGGEETQYF. The CDR3 coding sequence is TGTGCCAGCAGCTTCGCCGGGGGAGGTGAAGAGACCCAGTACTTC. Drawing the rest from reference TRBV7-9 and TRBJ2-5, the complete variable domain is DTGVSQNPRHKITKRGQNVTFRCDPISEHNRLYWYRQTLGQGPEFLTYFQNEAQLEKSRLLSDRFSAERPKGSFSTLEIQRTEQGDSAMYLCASSFAGGGEETQYFGPGTRLLVL.

The CDR3 DNA is TGTGCCAGCAGCTTGAAGAGGCGGACCCGCGGGGACGAGCAGTACTTC. Its protein product is CASSLKRRTRGDEQYF. The rearrangement joins TRBV5-6 to TRBJ2-7; perhaps TRBD2 as D (6 bases). The CDR3 is 16 amino acids. CDR1 and CDR2 (germline): SGHDT, YYEEEE. Deletions cut 1 base from V and 5 bases from J, with 19 bases between. Based on the CDR3 plus reference TRBV5-6 and TRBJ2-7, the full variable domain is DAGVTQSPTHLIKTRGQQVTLRCSPKSGHDTVSWYQQALGQGPQFIFQYYEEEERQRGNFPDRFSGHQFPNYSSELNVNALLLGDSALYLCASSLKRRTRGDEQYFGPGTRLTVT.

The chain combines TRBV9 with TRBJ2-5, with 10 bases that match TRBD1. V trimming: 4 bases; J trimming: 2 bases; junction bases outside the gene matches: 8. This CDR3 contains 16 residues. Germline V CDR1 and CDR2: SGDLS, YYNGEE. Written as DNA, the CDR3 is TGTGCCAGCAGCCCCCTTGGGACAGGGGTTCAAGAGACCCAGTACTTC. It is translated as CASSPLGTGVQETQYF.

The chain has TRBV10-2 and TRBJ2-7; maybe TRBD1 (6 bases). V was pared by 3 bases and J by 4 bases, with 10 bases between. Germline values: CDR1 WSHSY, CDR2 SAAADI. The CDR3 has 13 residues. The CDR3 sequence: CASSEQGGYEQYF. The CDR3 DNA is TGCGCCAGCAGTGAACAGGGCGGGTACGAGCAGTACTTC.

The chain has TRBV30 and TRBJ1-2, with TRBD1 identical over 7 bases. CDR1 and CDR2 (germline): GTSNPN, SVGIG (reference sequence). V was clipped by 3 bases and J by 8 bases; unmatched bases: 18. The CDR3 is 16 residues long. DNA of the CDR3: TGTGCCTGGAGCCCTCTGGGCCAGACAGGGCGGAGAGGCTACACCTTC. Encoded protein: CAWSPLGQTGRRGYTF.

This chain joins TRBV6-5 and TRBJ1-2, with 8 nucleotides matching TRBD1. Trimming cost V 5 bases and J 7 bases; bases outside gene matches: 9. The CDR3 is 14 residues long. CDR1 is MNHEY and CDR2 is SVGAGI in the germline V gene. CDR3 in amino acids: CASSTWTGYGGYTF. Here the CDR3 DNA reads TGTGCCAGCAGTACCTGGACAGGGTATGGTGGCTACACCTTC.

V is TRBV10-2 and J is TRBJ2-7, with D tentatively TRBD2 (6 bases). Trimming cost V 7 bases and J 2 bases, with 15 bases left between them. CDR1 and CDR2 (germline): WSHSY, SAAADI. This CDR3 spans 14 amino acids. The CDR3 coding sequence is TGCGCCAGCACCTCTACTAGCTCGGCCTACGAGCAGTACTTC. Residues: CASTSTSSAYEQYF.

The chain links TRBV4-1 to TRBJ2-3; 9 bases are a match to TRBD2. CDR1 and CDR2 from the germline V gene are MGHRA and YSYEKL. The ends lost 3 bases at V and 6 bases at J; junction bases unmatched: 16. CDR3 length: 18 amino acids. The CDR3 bases are TGCGCCAGCAGCCACCGACCCATCGGGACTAGCCAAATCGATACGCAGTATTTT. Translating gives CASSHRPIGTSQIDTQYF.

The V and J genes are TRBV30 and TRBJ1-1; D is uncertain. Germline V CDR1 and CDR2: GTSNPN, SVGIG (reference sequence). The CDR3 totals 13 residues. The ends were cut back, 1 base at V and 3 bases at J, with 9 bases in the middle. The chain's CDR3 is CAWSARRDTEAFF. CDR3 nucleotides: TGTGCCTGGAGTGCCCGACGGGACACTGAAGCTTTCTTT.

The chain joins TRBV10-1 to TRBJ2-2, with TRBD1 as a possible D gene (5 bases). The CDR3 is 15 amino acids. Germline V gives CDR1 WNHNN, CDR2 SYGVQD (reference sequence). V was cut by 9 bases and J by 1 base, with 15 bases left in between. The CDR3 sequence is CARERRQWNTGELFF. The CDR3 DNA follows: TGCGCCAGAGAACGACGACAGTGGAACACCGGGGAGCTGTTTTTT.

The chain joins TRBV5-1 to TRBJ2-3; D might be TRBD1 (6 bases). The germline gives CDR1 SGHRS, CDR2 YFSETQ. V lost 5 bases and J 2 bases, leaving 18 bases between the germline ends. The CDR3 runs 16 residues. CDR3 in DNA: TGCGCCAGCAGTTTCCTACAGGGCGAGGACACAGATACGCAGTATTTT. Protein: CASSFLQGEDTDTQYF.

The chain uses TRBV28 and TRBJ2-7; 10 nucleotides align to TRBD1. Unmatched junction bases numbered 15, after V lost 0 bases and J lost 10 bases. Germline-derived CDR1 and CDR2 are MDHEN and SYDVKM. This CDR3 is built from 17 residues. DNA for the CDR3: TGTGCCAGCAGTTTATGGTCTGGGGCAGGACAGGGGGGTGGTCAGTACTTC. It specifies CASSLWSGAGQGGGQYF.

The gene calls are TRBV5-4 and TRBJ2-7; 11 positions agree with TRBD2. With V trimmed by 0 bases and J by 4 bases, 3 bases remained unmatched. CDR3 length equals 15 residues. The V gene's germline CDR1 is SGHNT and CDR2 YYREEE (reference sequence). The CDR3 DNA follows: TGTGCCAGCAGCTTGGGACTAGCGGGAAATTACGAGCAGTACTTC. This translates into CASSLGLAGNYEQYF.